This T cell receptor (beta chain) is drawn from a study of blood T cells in healthy people across ages. The CDR3 has 16 amino acids. Germline CDR1 reads SGHTA; CDR2 reads FQGNSA. Trimming cost V 5 bases and J 2 bases, with 16 bases left between them. As regards this clonotype: Its specificity is not known.

A sample-barcoded 5' primer and a J-beta primer mix were used in a second PCR of about 6 to 11 cycles. A template-switch adaptor with 12 random nucleotides tagged each cDNA molecule. TCRdb reprocessed the 5' RACE reads with MiXCR, giving one entry per CDR3 protein. The profile shows some 900,000 distinct CDR3 sequences, around 30% of them singletons. Study-wide results and caveats: More naive CD4+ cells and higher diversity marked long-lived donors relative to aged donors. Significant beta diversity loss was already apparent by age about 42, declining roughly linearly.

The receptor was isolated from a woman aged 80 or over in good health. The sample was blood. The rearrangement joins TRBV7-2 to TRBJ2-1; D assignment may be TRBD1 or TRBD2 (5 bases each). As DNA, the CDR3 is TGTGCCAGCAGCGAGGGGAGCGGTGGCGCCTACAATGAGCAGTTCTTC. It encodes CASSEGSGGAYNEQFF.